This T cell receptor beta chain originates from a study of T cells in Graves' hyperthyroidism and ophthalmopathy. Study in general: It was at initial diagnosis, before any treatment, that peripheral blood was collected.

The CDR3 regions of TCR beta were amplified from RNA transcripts. The HTBI primer set drove a first-round RT-PCR of the TCR CDR3. TCRdb called the multiplex PCR reads again in MiXCR, with one record for every CDR3 protein. The table includes about 270,000 distinct CDR3 sequences, about 20% detected once. V lost 3 bases, J lost 5 bases, and 5 bases stayed unmatched. The germline V gene has CDR1 SNHLY and CDR2 FYNNEI. CDR3 length: 15 residues. This TCR was sampled from a man aged 25-45 years with Graves' ophthalmopathy. The J gene is TRBJ2-1, the V gene TRBV2, with 9 bases that match TRBD2. The sequencing input was blood. The CDR3 here is CASSDWRGGHNEQFF. In DNA, the CDR3 is TGTGCCAGCAGTGATTGGCGGGGGGGCCACAATGAGCAGTTCTTC.